This T cell receptor (beta chain) is drawn from a study of shared clonotypes between healthy human individuals. About the study: Each donor had three CD4 naive, three CD4 memory, two CD8 naive and one CD8 memory plate. Points from the study as a whole: Tissue TCR repertoires likely differ from these blood-only repertoires.

CD45RO-negative, CCR7-positively selected cells formed the naive CD8 fraction, excluding terminally differentiated effector memory CD45RA+ cells. After removal of 5 bases from V and 15 bases from J, the junction contained 7 bases not matched to a gene. Germline lookup yields CDR1 SNHLY and CDR2 FYNNEI. The CDR3 is made up of 14 amino acids. As regards this clone: Antigen specificity is unknown.

Replicate sorted-subset PCRs were loaded with approximately 190 ng DNA, about 31,000 T cell genomes. In the authors' methods: ImmunoSEQ junction-only sequences lacked quality scores, so their filtering differed. Data came from immunoSEQ multiplex PCR; TCRdb stores just in-frame clones and leaves some out. For V, J and clone size, that table is used; D and trimming come from the DNA. The sample has roughly 850,000 clones, approximately 97% seen once. The chain links TRBV2 to TRBJ2-1; 16 bases align to TRBD2. Sequencing was done on a sample of naive CD8+ T cells sorted from blood. The TCR was taken from a man younger than 40 in good health. The CDR3 DNA reads as TGTGCCAGCAGTAAGGGACTAGCGGGAGGGCTACCGTTCTTC. Translating gives CASSKGLAGGLPFF.